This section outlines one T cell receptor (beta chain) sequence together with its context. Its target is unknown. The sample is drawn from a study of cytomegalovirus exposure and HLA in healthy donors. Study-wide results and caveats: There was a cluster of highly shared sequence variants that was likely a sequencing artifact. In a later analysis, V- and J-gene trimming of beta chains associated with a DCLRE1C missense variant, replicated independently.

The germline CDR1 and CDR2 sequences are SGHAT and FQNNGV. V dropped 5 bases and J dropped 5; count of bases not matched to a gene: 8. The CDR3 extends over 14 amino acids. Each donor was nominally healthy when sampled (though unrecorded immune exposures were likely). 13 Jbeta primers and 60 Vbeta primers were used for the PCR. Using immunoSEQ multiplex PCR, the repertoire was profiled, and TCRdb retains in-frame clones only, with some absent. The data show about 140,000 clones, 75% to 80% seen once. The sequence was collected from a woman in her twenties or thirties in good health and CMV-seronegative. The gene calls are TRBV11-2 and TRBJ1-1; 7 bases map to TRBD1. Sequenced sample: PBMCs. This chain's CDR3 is CASSGQALGTEAFF. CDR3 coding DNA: TGTGCCAGCAGCGGACAGGCGCTAGGGACTGAAGCTTTCTTT.